A selection of T cell receptor beta chains follows, all from one sample in a study of regulatory T cells in long-lasting Graves disease. TCRdb used MiXCR to reprocess the multiplex PCR reads, holding one entry per CDR3 protein. The repertoire includes fewer than 450,000 distinct CDR3 sequences, 20% to 25% of them detected once, and about a quarter sits in the top ten. Sequencing used peripheral blood mononuclear cells (PBMCs), obtained when the disease was refractory, from a patient treated with antithyroid drugs. The receptors come from a female donor with Graves disease. Each CDR3 is given with its conserved first and last residue. Fields, in order: J gene, clone size, CDR3 length, D gene, V gene, CDR3 DNA, CDR3 protein. D genes are given only for firm matches. Expanded clones are given a class, and other clones once, few, many or no size at all.

J: TRBJ2-3; size: -; length: 14; D: TRBD1; V: TRBV9; DNA: TGTGCCAGCAGCGTCGACAGGGTTCAAGTTACGCAGTATTTT; CDR3: CASSVDRVQVTQYF
J: TRBJ1-4; size: many; length: 15; D: -; V: TRBV28; DNA: TGTGCCAGCAGAAAGCGGGGGAAAACTAATGAAAAACTGTTTTTT; CDR3: CASRKRGKTNEKLFF
J: TRBJ1-1; size: -; length: 14; D: TRBD1; V: TRBV27; DNA: TGTGCCAGCAGCCTGACAGGGGGCTCTTCTGAAGCTTTCTTT; CDR3: CASSLTGGSSEAFF
J: TRBJ2-2; size: -; length: 15; D: -; V: TRBV11-3; DNA: TGTGCCAGCAGCTTAGACGGGACCAAAGGCGGGGAGCTGTTTTTT; CDR3: CASSLDGTKGGELFF
J: TRBJ1-4; size: many; length: 14; D: TRBD1; V: TRBV28; DNA: TGTGCCAGCAGGGGCGGACAGGGGTCTGAAAAACTGTTTTTT; CDR3: CASRGGQGSEKLFF
J: TRBJ2-7; size: once; length: 17; D: -; V: TRBV11-2; DNA: TGTGCCAGCAGCTTGTGGGTCCTTTCAGCGGCCCCCTACGAGCAGTACTTC; CDR3: CASSLWVLSAAPYEQYF
J: TRBJ2-5; size: many; length: 13; D: -; V: TRBV7-9; DNA: TGTGCCAGCAGCTTACAGGAGTCAGAGACCCAGTACTTC; CDR3: CASSLQESETQYF
J: TRBJ2-1; size: -; length: 14; D: -; V: TRBV24-1; DNA: TGTGCCACCAGCGAGGGACACTCTTCTAATGAGCAGTTCTTC; CDR3: CATSEGHSSNEQFF
J: TRBJ2-7; size: -; length: 14; D: -; V: TRBV20-1; DNA: TGCAGTGCTACCCCCTTCGGACCCCCCTACGAGCAGTACTTC; CDR3: CSATPFGPPYEQYF
J: TRBJ1-6; size: -; length: 15; D: -; V: TRBV9; DNA: TGTGCCAGCAGCGATACAGGGAGGAGTAATTCACCCCTCCACTTT; CDR3: CASSDTGRSNSPLHF
J: TRBJ2-2; size: many; length: 18; D: -; V: TRBV11-1; DNA: TGTGCCAGCAGCAGTGGCATTAGGCACCCGGATAACACCGGGGAGCTGTTTTTT; CDR3: CASSSGIRHPDNTGELFF
J: TRBJ1-4; size: -; length: 13; D: -; V: TRBV2; DNA: TGTGCCAGCAGCCCCGGAGCGCATGAAAAACTGTTTTTT; CDR3: CASSPGAHEKLFF